These 7 T cell receptor beta chains were all obtained from the same sample, sequenced in a study of T cell responses to AZD1222 COVID-19 vaccine. The protocol was immunoSEQ multiplex PCR, while the TCRdb copy is restricted to in-frame clones and leaves out a portion. The sample shows 98,000 or so clones, 88% of them seen only once. Material: peripheral blood, obtained on day 0 of AZD1222 vaccination. The origin of the receptors is an adult in good health.

This chain joins TRBV13 and TRBJ2-2, with 12 bases lining up with TRBD2. CDR1 is PRHDT, CDR2 FYEKMQ, per germline (reference sequence). The CDR3 has 17 amino acids. The V and J ends lost 3 bases and 6 bases, in that order; junction bases with no gene match: 8. The CDR3, as DNA: TGTGCCAGCAGCTTCCGACTAGCGGGAGCGGTCTCCGGGGAGCTGTTTTTT. Its protein product is CASSFRLAGAVSGELFF.

The chain couples TRBV27 to TRBJ2-2, with 11 positions matching TRBD2. The CDR3 totals 19 residues. The V gene's germline CDR1 is MNHEY and CDR2 SMNVEV (reference sequence). The junction had 18 bases not matched to a gene; V was cut back by 6 bases and J by 6 bases. CDR3 in amino acids: CASRRYNQPGLADSGELFF. The CDR3 coding sequence is TGTGCCAGCAGGCGCTACAATCAGCCGGGACTAGCGGATTCCGGGGAGCTGTTTTTT.

The rearrangement joins TRBV19 to TRBJ1-2; the match to TRBD1 covers 7 bases. CDR1 and CDR2 from the germline V gene are LNHDA and SQIVND (reference sequence). V gave up 7 bases and J gave up 0 bases; unmatched junction bases: 8. CDR3 size: 15 residues. For the CDR3, the DNA is TGTGCCAGTACCCTTGGGACAGTCACTAACTATGGCTACACCTTC. It encodes CASTLGTVTNYGYTF.

The J gene is TRBJ1-1, the V gene TRBV11-3; D unclear. Per the germline V gene, CDR1 is SGHNT and CDR2 is YENEEA. The germline V and J ends were trimmed by 1 base and 7 bases, with 7 bases remaining between them. The CDR3 is 12 amino acids. CDR3 nucleotide sequence: TGTGCCAGCAGCTTAGGGAGTGGTGAAGCTTTCTTT. It codes for CASSLGSGEAFF.

CDR3 nucleotide sequence: TGTGCCAGCAGTTCACTAGTCGGCGAGCAGTTCTTC. Its protein product is CASSSLVGEQFF. The chain recombines TRBV27 with TRBJ2-1, with a weak D call TRBD2 (5 bases). The germline V gene encodes CDR1 MNHEY and CDR2 SMNVEV (reference sequence). The CDR3 extends over 12 amino acids. V was pared by 4 bases and J by 10 bases, with 11 bases between.

The sample holds a few counts of this clone. The genes are TRBV3-1 (or the pseudogene TRBV3-2) and TRBJ2-2; D not resolved. The CDR3 has 15 amino acids. Germline V gives CDR1 LGHDT, CDR2 YNNKEL (reference sequence). The ends were cut back, 1 base at V and 4 bases at J, with 10 bases in the middle. This CDR3 is CASSQGLVLTGELFF. DNA for the CDR3: TGTGCCAGCAGCCAAGGATTGGTTCTCACCGGGGAGCTGTTTTTT.

The chain is built from TRBV18 and TRBJ1-4; D not resolved. CDR1 and CDR2 (germline): KGHSH, LQKENI. The V end was cut by 3 bases, the J end by 0 bases, with 8 bases between. This CDR3 is built from 15 residues. This CDR3 reads CASSPADTTNEKLFF. As DNA, the CDR3 is TGTGCCAGCTCACCTGCCGATACAACTAATGAAAAACTGTTTTTT. The whole variable domain, remainder taken from reference TRBV18 and TRBJ1-4, is NAGVMQNPRHLVRRRGQEARLRCSPMKGHSHVYWYRQLPEEGLKFMVYLQKENIIDESGMPKERFSAEFPKEGPSILRIQQVVRGDSAAYFCASSPADTTNEKLFFGSGTQLSVL.